A single sample is the source of the 7 T cell receptor beta chains below, sequenced in a study of blood T cell repertoires in COVID-19. Using immunoSEQ multiplex PCR, the repertoire was profiled, and TCRdb retains in-frame clones only, with some absent. The sample holds almost 200,000 clones, 86% seen once. Sequencing was done on a sample of peripheral blood. The receptors here all came from a woman in her 70s with acute or convalescent COVID-19.

J is TRBJ2-1 and V is TRBV20-1; 10 bases align to TRBD2. V lost 3 bases and J lost 4; bases outside the gene matches: 3. The V gene's germline CDR1 is DFQATT and CDR2 SNEGSKA (reference sequence). The CDR3 length is 14 residues. CDR3 protein: CSASKAGGYNEQFF. In DNA, the CDR3 is TGCAGTGCTAGTAAAGCGGGAGGGTACAATGAGCAGTTCTTC.

The chain couples TRBV10-1 to TRBJ2-1; 13 bases agree with TRBD2. Germline loops: CDR1 WNHNN, CDR2 SYGVQD (reference sequence). The CDR3 has 15 amino acids. The V segment lost 3 bases and the J segment 7 bases; nucleotides outside the gene matches: 3. The CDR3 bases are TGCGCCAGCAGTGACGGGACTAGCGGGACTAATGAGCAGTTCTTC. This sequence encodes CASSDGTSGTNEQFF.

The chain couples TRBV21-1 to TRBJ2-7; the table names TRBD2, a call not compared with the DNA. TRBV21-1 is a known pseudogene. This CDR3 spans 14 amino acids. This CDR3 is CASIIRRRPYEQYF. The CDR3 DNA reads as TGTGCCAGCATCATTCGACGGAGGCCCTACGAGCAGTACTTC.

This chain links TRBV4-2 with TRBJ2-5, with D tentatively TRBD1 (6 bases). This CDR3 has 15 amino acids. Trimming took off 3 bases at V and 1 base at J, with 12 bases between the two ends. The germline V gene has CDR1 LGHNA and CDR2 YNFKEQ. CDR3 region: CASSQDGQTQETQYF. CDR3 coding DNA: TGTGCCAGCAGCCAGGACGGACAGACCCAAGAGACCCAGTACTTC.

V usage is TRBV12-3 or TRBV12-4 and J usage is TRBJ1-3, with D maybe TRBD1 (5 bases). CDR3 length equals 11 residues. Trimming took 6 bases from V and 6 from J, leaving 6 bases between them. In DNA form, the CDR3 reads TGTGCCAGCAGAGGGGCAAACACCATATATTTT. Translated, it gives CASRGANTIYF.

The chain joins TRBV5-4 to TRBJ1-2; 7 bases line up with TRBD1. This CDR3 comprises 15 residues. Germline V CDR1 and CDR2: SGHNT, YYREEE (reference sequence). V shed 0 bases, J shed 0 bases, and the junction held 2 bases outside the gene matches. The CDR3 sequence: CASSLVRGTNYGYTF. In DNA form, the CDR3 reads TGTGCCAGCAGCTTGGTCAGGGGGACTAACTATGGCTACACCTTC.

This clone was picked up a small number of times. The chain is built from TRBV20-1 and TRBJ1-2; TRBD1 matches 8 bases. Germline values: CDR1 DFQATT, CDR2 SNEGSKA (reference sequence). V trimming: 3 bases; J trimming: 5 bases; junction bases outside the gene matches: 8. CDR3 length: 14 residues. The CDR3 here is CSASTAGQDYGYTF. The CDR3 DNA reads TGCAGTGCTAGTACCGCGGGACAGGATTATGGCTACACCTTC.